This T cell receptor (beta chain) was captured by sequencing in a study of metastatic and nonmetastatic thyroid tumors. This clone was found a few times. Treatment of any kind had been given to no patient before thyroid surgery. Original processing notes: Differences in CDR3 between clinicopathological groups were drawn on to build a classifier intended to discriminate distant-metastatic papillary thyroid cancer patients. TCRdb recomputed clones from the PCR reads via MiXCR. The V and J calls were not made by the authors but by TCRdb's processing. The sample carries tens of thousands of clones, roughly 24% recorded once. Sequenced sample: tumor tissue. This sequence originates from a female donor with papillary thyroid cancer or a benign thyroid nodule (not recorded which). Some clones in this sample may be carry-over from other donors' samples.

Here the CDR3 DNA reads TGCAGTGCTTCATCCGGGACAGGGGCCTACGAGCAGTACTTC. Protein: CSASSGTGAYEQYF. J is TRBJ2-7 and V is TRBV20-1; TRBD1 matches at 10 bases. Germline-derived CDR1 and CDR2 are DFQATT and SNEGSKA (reference sequence). After removal of 5 bases from V and 2 bases from J, the junction contained 6 bases not matched to a gene. The CDR3 contains 14 residues.